This T cell receptor beta chain was found in a study of blood T cell repertoires in COVID-19. Looking at the study overall: From the United States, Italy and Spain came samples of acute and convalescent COVID-19. T cells, B-cell-depleted T cells, or PBMCs provided the cDNA or gDNA that served as material.

As handled by the study authors: By means of reference gene primer amplification, nucleated cell counts were estimated. Assay: immunoSEQ multiplex PCR; the TCRdb copy retains only in-frame clones and omits some. The DNA gave D and trimming, while V, J and clone size come from that table. The table has about 260,000 clones, approximately 87% seen once. The sample was peripheral blood. The TCR comes from a woman aged 40 to 55 who had recovered from COVID-19.

The CDR3 reads CASSHPTGLIHGYTF. Here the CDR3 DNA reads TGCGCCAGCAGTCACCCGACAGGGTTGATACATGGCTACACCTTC. This chain connects TRBV23-1 to TRBJ1-2, with 7 bases lining up with TRBD1. TRBV23-1 is designated an ORF whose function remains uncertain. V shed 3 bases, J shed 6 bases, and the junction held 10 bases outside the gene matches. The CDR3 is 15 residues long.